A selection of T cell receptor beta chains follows, all from one sample in a study of tumor-infiltrating lymphocytes in localized non-small cell lung cancer. Libraries were prepared by immunoSEQ multiplex PCR; TCRdb keeps only in-frame clonotypes and omits some of them. This table has 5,500 to 8,000 clones, roughly 70% appearing once. What was sequenced was lung tumor tissue. Source of these receptors: a human donor with non-small cell lung cancer. The CDR3 runs from the conserved cysteine through the conserved F or W. Each record gives: J gene, V gene, D gene, clone size, CDR3 DNA, CDR3 protein. D genes are given only for firm matches. Size is omitted from some rows. Given values are once, few, many or a class for expanded clones.

TRBJ1-4	TRBV5-8	TRBD1	medium-sized	TGTGCCAGCAGCTTTTTTGTTGGACAGGGAGATGAAAAACTGTTTTTT	CASSFFVGQGDEKLFF
TRBJ1-2	TRBV14	NA	NA	TGTGCCAGCAGCCAAATCCCTCTCAGCGGCTACACCTTC	CASSQIPLSGYTF
TRBJ1-3	TRBV19	NA	NA	TGTGCCAGTAGTATCCGACTGACAGCTGGAAACACCATATATTTT	CASSIRLTAGNTIYF
TRBJ2-7	TRBV30	NA	NA	TGTGCCTGGAGTTCCCGGGTCTACGAGCAGTACTTC	CAWSSRVYEQYF
TRBJ2-2	TRBV19	NA	NA	TGTGCCAGTAGCCGCACCGGGGAGCTGTTTTTT	CASSRTGELFF
TRBJ1-5	TRBV7-2	NA	few	TGTGCCAGCAGCTTAGGAAGGGGGGGGCGCAATCAGCCCCAGCATTTT	CASSLGRGGRNQPQHF
TRBJ1-1	TRBV9	TRBD1	NA	TGTGCCAGCAGCGTCACAAGCAAGGGGGCAGGCGCTTTCTTT	CASSVTSKGAGAFF
TRBJ1-2	TRBV30	NA	NA	TGTGCCTGGAGGATTCAAGGAGTTAACTATGGCTACACCTTC	CAWRIQGVNYGYTF
TRBJ1-2	TRBV21-1	NA	NA	TGTGCCAGCAGCAAAGGGGTCTTGCGGACGTATGGCTACACCTTC	CASSKGVLRTYGYTF
TRBJ1-1	TRBV7-9	NA	NA	TGTGCCAGCAGCTTCACTAGGACTGAAGCTTTCTTT	CASSFTRTEAFF
TRBJ1-5	TRBV6-1	NA	NA	TGTGCCAGCAGTGAAGCGCTAAGGAATCAGCCCCAGCATTTT	CASSEALRNQPQHF
TRBJ1-2	TRBV6-4	NA	NA	TGTGCCAGCAGTTACTTAATGGGTTATGGCTACACCTTC	CASSYLMGYGYTF
TRBJ2-4	TRBV6-1	TRBD2	NA	TGTGCCAGCCAGAGCGGGGGGGACATTCAGTACTTC	CASQSGGDIQYF
TRBJ2-2	TRBV30	NA	NA	TGTGCCTCAGACACTTCTAACACCGGGGAGCTGTTTTTT	CASDTSNTGELFF
TRBJ1-3	TRBV15	NA	NA	TGTGCCACCACAGTTTCTGGAAACACCATATATTTT	CATTVSGNTIYF
TRBJ2-3	TRBV6-4	NA	NA	TGTGCCAGCGGAACAGGGTACGGGGATACGCAGTATTTT	CASGTGYGDTQYF
TRBJ2-5	TRBV7-2	NA	NA	TGTGCCAGCAGCTCGGGACCGAGGGCCCAGTACTTC	CASSSGPRAQYF
TRBJ2-2	TRBV19	TRBD2	NA	TGTGCCAGTACGCCTAGCGGGGGTAGCGGGGAGCTGTTTTTT	CASTPSGGSGELFF
TRBJ2-7	TRBV7-8	NA	NA	TGTGCCAGCGTTAGTTTACGCAGAGACTCCTACGAGCAGTACTTC	CASVSLRRDSYEQYF
TRBJ2-7	TRBV21-1	NA	NA	TGTGCCAGCAGCAATTGGGGACTAGCGGTCCCGTTATCCTACGAGCAGTACTTC	CASSNWGLAVPLSYEQYF
TRBJ2-7	TRBV5-4	TRBD2	medium-sized	TGTGCCAGCAGCTTGGGACTAGCGGGGTGGAGCGAGCAGTACTTC	CASSLGLAGWSEQYF
TRBJ2-2	TRBV30	NA	few	TGTGCCTGGAGTGTACCCGTCGGGGAGCTGTTTTTT	CAWSVPVGELFF
TRBJ1-1	TRBV7-3	NA	few	TGTGCCAGCAGCTTATCGGTAGCTCGCGAAGCTTTCTTT	CASSLSVAREAFF
TRBJ2-7	TRBV10-1	NA	NA	TGCGCCAGCAGTAGACAGGTCCAGGAGGAGCAGTACTTC	CASSRQVQEEQYF
TRBJ2-1	TRBV4-2	NA	NA	TGTGCCAGCGGTGGGGAGATCCACAATGAGCAGTTCTTC	CASGGEIHNEQFF
TRBJ2-7	TRBV5-1	NA	NA	TGCGCCAGCAGCTTGGTTCAGCCCGTTGGAGACGAGCAGTACTTC	CASSLVQPVGDEQYF
TRBJ1-5	TRBV19	NA	few	TGTGCCAGTCGAAGGGATCAGCCCCAGCATTTT	CASRRDQPQHF
TRBJ2-5	TRBV20-1	NA	NA	TGCAGTGCTATTATACAAGAGACCCAGTACTTC	CSAIIQETQYF
TRBJ2-1	TRBV19	NA	NA	TGTGCCAGTAGGGGGGGAAGCTCCTACAATGAGCAGTTCTTC	CASRGGSSYNEQFF
TRBJ1-1	TRBV4-3	NA	NA	TGCGCCAGCAGCCAAGACTTAGCAGGGACTGAAGCTTTCTTT	CASSQDLAGTEAFF
TRBJ1-4	TRBV7-9	TRBD1	NA	TGTGCCAGCAGCGGGAACAGGGGGGTACAGGAAAAACTGTTTTTT	CASSGNRGVQEKLFF
TRBJ2-5	TRBV6-1	TRBD1	few	TGTGCCAGCGGCCGGACAGGGGAGACCCAGTACTTC	CASGRTGETQYF
TRBJ1-3	TRBV4-3	NA	NA	TGCGCCAGCAGCCGACTCCAGGGTAGGGCTGGAAACACCATATATTTT	CASSRLQGRAGNTIYF
TRBJ2-1	TRBV7-6	TRBD2	NA	TGTGCCAGCAGCCGAGGCGGGACTAAGTTCTTC	CASSRGGTKFF
TRBJ2-7	TRBV19	TRBD2	NA	TGTGCCAGTAGTCGATCTGGGAGAGCGGGGTCCTCCTACGAGCAGTACTTC	CASSRSGRAGSSYEQYF
TRBJ2-3	TRBV25-1	NA	NA	TGTGCCAGCAGTGAGGGACACAGCACAGATACGCAGTATTTT	CASSEGHSTDTQYF
TRBJ2-2	TRBV7-2	TRBD1	NA	TGTGCCAGCAGCTTGGGGGGACAGGGGGCGTCCGGGGAGCTGTTTTTT	CASSLGGQGASGELFF
TRBJ2-5	TRBV2	TRBD1	once	TGTGCCAGCAAGGGACAGGGAAGGACCCAGTACTTC	CASKGQGRTQYF
TRBJ2-6	TRBV30	TRBD1	NA	TGTGCCTGGACCACGGACAGGGGCGCGCTCTCTGGGGCCAACGTCCTGACTTTC	CAWTTDRGALSGANVLTF
TRBJ2-7	TRBV7-2	TRBD1	NA	TGTGCCAGCAGCTTAGGGACAGGCCCCTACGAGCAGTACTTC	CASSLGTGPYEQYF
TRBJ1-1	TRBV18	NA	NA	TGTGCCAGCTCACCGCCGGTGACCACTGAAGCTTTCTTT	CASSPPVTTEAFF
TRBJ2-7	TRBV29-1	NA	few	TGCAGCTTCAGGGATACCTACGAGCAGTACTTC	CSFRDTYEQYF
TRBJ2-7	TRBV7-2	NA	NA	TGTGCCAGCAGCGGGCGCGGACGGCAGTCCTACGAGCAGTACTTC	CASSGRGRQSYEQYF
TRBJ1-1	TRBV30	NA	few	TGTGCCTGGAGTGTCCAGGGACGCACTGAAGCTTTCTTT	CAWSVQGRTEAFF
TRBJ2-1	TRBV29-1	NA	NA	TGCAGCGCTGCGATAGGGTACAATGAGCAGTTCTTC	CSAAIGYNEQFF
TRBJ1-2	TRBV10-3	TRBD1	NA	TGTGCCATCAGTGATCCAGGGGGTGGCTATGGCTACACCTTC	CAISDPGGGYGYTF
TRBJ2-1	TRBV25-1	NA	NA	TGTGCCAGCAGTCCTCCCGGCAATGAGCAGTTCTTC	CASSPPGNEQFF
TRBJ1-2	TRBV6-6	TRBD1	NA	TGTGCCAGCAGTAGTCAAGGGACAGGAAAATATGGCTACACCTTC	CASSSQGTGKYGYTF
TRBJ1-3	TRBV6-1	NA	NA	TGTGCCAGCAGTGTAAGATCTGGAAACACCATATATTTT	CASSVRSGNTIYF
TRBJ1-4	TRBV18	NA	NA	TGTGCCAGCTCACCGGAGGCGGGGGGCCTTACCAATGAAAAACTGTTTTTT	CASSPEAGGLTNEKLFF
TRBJ1-1	TRBV18	NA	NA	TGTGCCAGCTCACCACCGGTAAGCCGACAAGGGGGGACTGAAGCTTTCTTT	CASSPPVSRQGGTEAFF
TRBJ1-5	TRBV29-1	NA	NA	TGCAGCGTTGAACAGGCCCCCAATCAGCCCCAGCATTTT	CSVEQAPNQPQHF
TRBJ1-4	TRBV30	NA	NA	TGTGCCTGGAGTGTACTTACAGGTTCTAATGAAAAACTGTTTTTT	CAWSVLTGSNEKLFF
TRBJ1-6	TRBV9	NA	NA	TGTGCCAGCAGCGTAGCTTGGGGGAATTCACCCCTCCACTTT	CASSVAWGNSPLHF